What follows are 17 T cell receptor beta chains derived from one specimen sequenced in a study of monozygotic twins with inflammatory bowel disease. Reanalyzing the 5' RACE reads, TCRdb keeps one entry per CDR3 protein, without DNA. This sample's table has some 150,000 distinct CDR3 sequences. The sample taken for sequencing was blood. The receptors were gathered from a human donor with ulcerative colitis or Crohn's disease, or a healthy co-twin of an affected twin (not recorded which).

V is TRBV28 and J is TRBJ2-5; TCRdb selects TRBD1, and the lack of DNA leaves this call unchecked. The germline V gene has CDR1 MDHEN and CDR2 SYDVKM. CDR3 length: 13 residues. The CDR3: CASSPGQQETQYF.

The chain employs TRBV5-1 and TRBJ2-3; lacking DNA, the TRBD2 call made by TCRdb goes unchecked. This CDR3 contains 16 residues. Germline CDR1 is SGHRS and CDR2 is YFSETQ. The CDR3 here is CASSLMGMEGTDTQYF.

CDR3 in amino acids: CASSLYGIKNTEAFF. The chain couples TRBV5-1 to TRBJ1-1. Germline loops: CDR1 SGHRS, CDR2 YFSETQ. The CDR3 extends over 15 amino acids.

The chain is built from TRBV5-5 and TRBJ2-2; the D gene TCRdb calls, TRBD1, cannot be checked with no DNA. Germline V gene sequence: CDR1 SGHKS, CDR2 YYEKEE (reference sequence). This CDR3 has 14 residues. This CDR3 reads CASSRQGHTGELFF. The full variable domain, with the rest looked up from reference TRBV5-5 and TRBJ2-2, is DAGVTQSPTHLIKTRGQQVTLRCSPISGHKSVSWYQQVLGQGPQFIFQYYEKEERGRGNFPDRFSARQFPNYSSELNVNALLLGDSALYLCASSRQGHTGELFFGEGSRLTVL.

The rearrangement joins TRBV20-1 to TRBJ1-5. Per germline, CDR1 DFQATT and CDR2 SNEGSKA (reference sequence). The CDR3 contains 17 residues. CDR3 sequence reads: CSAARGRGRDSNQPQHF.

The rearrangement joins TRBV20-1 to TRBJ2-3; there is no DNA to check the TCRdb D call of TRBD2. Germline values: CDR1 DFQATT, CDR2 SNEGSKA (reference sequence). The CDR3 is made up of 16 amino acids. The CDR3 spells CSVQPTSGQITDTQYF.

The chain couples TRBV20-1 to TRBJ1-6. The CDR3 is made up of 14 amino acids. Germline CDR1 DFQATT, CDR2 SNEGSKA (reference sequence). The CDR3 here is CSALESSYNSPLHF.

The chain uses TRBV4-3 and TRBJ2-7; TCRdb reports TRBD2, a call that lacks DNA to check it against. The length of the CDR3 is 16 residues. From germline, CDR1 is LGHNA and CDR2 YSLEER. This chain's CDR3 is CASSPGLAGPFDEQYF.

J is TRBJ2-7 and V is TRBV29-1; TCRdb proposes TRBD2, but this gene call is untestable without DNA. The CDR3 length is 13 residues. From germline, CDR1 is SQVTM and CDR2 ANQGSEA. The CDR3 loop reads CSVEASGSYEQYF.

The chain employs TRBV6-1 and TRBJ2-3; with no DNA, the TCRdb D assignment of TRBD1 cannot be verified. Per germline, CDR1 MNHNS and CDR2 SASEGT. The CDR3 sequence is 16 residues long. This CDR3 reads CASAFDRFPGTDTQYF.

The chain recombines TRBV19 with TRBJ1-5. The CDR3 has 15 residues. Germline CDR1 is LNHDA and CDR2 is SQIVND (reference sequence). CDR3 sequence: CASSSLSRSNQPQHF. Full variable domain (outside the CDR3, taken from reference TRBV19 and TRBJ1-5): DGGITQSPKYLFRKEGQNVTLSCEQNLNHDAMYWYRQDPGQGLRLIYYSQIVNDFQKGDIAEGYSVSREKKESFPLTVTSAQKNPTAFYLCASSSLSRSNQPQHFGDGTRLSIL.

The chain employs TRBV20-1 and TRBJ1-2; TCRdb calls TRBD1, which cannot be checked without DNA. CDR3 length equals 12 residues. Per germline, CDR1 DFQATT and CDR2 SNEGSKA (reference sequence). The CDR3 region is CSASRTGVPGTF.

The chain uses TRBV5-4 and TRBJ2-1. The CDR3 runs 14 residues. Germline CDR1 reads SGHNT; CDR2 reads YYREEE (reference sequence). CDR3 amino acids: CASSLGLRYNEQFF.

The rearrangement joins TRBV10-3 to TRBJ2-7; TCRdb calls TRBD1, which cannot be checked without DNA. Germline V gene lookup returns CDR1 ENHRY and CDR2 SYGVKD. CDR3 length equals 14 residues. CDR3 in amino acids: CAISGGTVGLEQYF.

The V and J genes are TRBV4-3 and TRBJ2-3; no DNA is available, so the TRBD2 call from TCRdb remains unchecked. Per germline, CDR1 LGHNA and CDR2 YSLEER. This CDR3 region has 15 residues. CDR3 protein: CASSQDGGRGDTQYF.

V is TRBV5-1 and J is TRBJ2-7; TCRdb designates TRBD2, a call that cannot be tested without DNA. Germline CDR1 is SGHRS and CDR2 is YFSETQ. The CDR3 contains 15 residues. Here the CDR3 reads CASSLASGVTYEQYF.

The chain recombines TRBV28 with TRBJ2-3; TCRdb calls TRBD2, which cannot be checked without DNA. The CDR3 spans 14 residues. The germline V gene encodes CDR1 MDHEN and CDR2 SYDVKM. CDR3 region: CASSFPRVSNTQYF.